Given below is one T cell receptor (beta chain) in context. What it binds is unknown. V was shortened by 0 bases and J by 7 bases, with 13 bases between the two germline ends. The CDR3 totals 14 residues. Germline CDR1 reads SGDLS; CDR2 reads YYNGEE. Primers: 60 Vbeta forward and 13 Jbeta reverse. The protocol was immunoSEQ multiplex PCR, while the TCRdb copy is restricted to in-frame clones and leaves out a portion. Of under 150,000 clones in the sample, around 83% were seen once. The data belong to a study of cytomegalovirus exposure and HLA in healthy donors. The study, taken as a whole, reports: As a later analysis showed, a missense DCLRE1C variant was linked to trimming of TCR beta V- and J-genes. Presence/absence analyses assumed roughly uniform sequencing depth across donors.

The rearrangement joins TRBV9 to TRBJ1-2, with D hard to call. The sample comprised PBMCs. The receptor's source is a girl aged 2-10 years in good health and CMV-seronegative. CDR3 sequence reads: CASSVVGGGGGYTF. CDR3 DNA: TGTGCCAGCAGCGTAGTGGGCGGAGGAGGTGGCTACACCTTC.